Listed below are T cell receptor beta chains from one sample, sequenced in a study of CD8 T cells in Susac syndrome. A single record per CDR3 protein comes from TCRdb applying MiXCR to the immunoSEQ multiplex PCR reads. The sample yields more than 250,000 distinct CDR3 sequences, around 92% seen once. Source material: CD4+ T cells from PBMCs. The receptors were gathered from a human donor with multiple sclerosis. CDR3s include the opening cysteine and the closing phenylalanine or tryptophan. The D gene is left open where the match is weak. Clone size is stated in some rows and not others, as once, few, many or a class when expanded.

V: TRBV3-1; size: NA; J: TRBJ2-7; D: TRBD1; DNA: TGTGCCAGCAGCCAAGGTGGGACAGGGGGCGGCGAGCAGTACTTC; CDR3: CASSQGGTGGGEQYF
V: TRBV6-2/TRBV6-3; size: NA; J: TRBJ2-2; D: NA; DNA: TGTGCCAGCAGCCTACTAGGGTTGACGAACACCGGGGAGCTGTTTTTT; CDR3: CASSLLGLTNTGELFF
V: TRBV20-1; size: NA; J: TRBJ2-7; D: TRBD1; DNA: TGCAGTGCCCGAGACAGGGTCCTCTCCTACGAGCAGTACTTC; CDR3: CSARDRVLSYEQYF
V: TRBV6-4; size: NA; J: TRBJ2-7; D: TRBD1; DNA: TGTGCCAGCGGGGACAGGGGGCGATGGGGGGTCTCCTACGAGCAGTACTTC; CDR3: CASGDRGRWGVSYEQYF
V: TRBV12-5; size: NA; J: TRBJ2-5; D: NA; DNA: TGTGCTAGTGGTCCGCCCCGACGGTCAGGGGAGTTAGGAGAGACCCAGTACTTC; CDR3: CASGPPRRSGELGETQYF
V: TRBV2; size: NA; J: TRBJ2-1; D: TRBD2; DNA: TGTGCCAGCAGTGAGGGACTAGCGGGAATAAATGAGCAGTTCTTC; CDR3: CASSEGLAGINEQFF
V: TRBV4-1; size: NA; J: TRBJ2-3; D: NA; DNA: TGCGCCAGCAGCCAAGATTGGACCCTCCGGGACAAGACAGATACGCAGTATTTT; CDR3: CASSQDWTLRDKTDTQYF
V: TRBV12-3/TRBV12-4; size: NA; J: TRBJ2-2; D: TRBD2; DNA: TGTGCCAGCAGGTGGGGGGTAGCGGGAGGCGGACGAAGCACCGGGGAGCTGTTTTTT; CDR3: CASRWGVAGGGRSTGELFF
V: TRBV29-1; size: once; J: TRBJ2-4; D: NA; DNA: TGCAGCGTTGCTACCCTACTCCAAAACATTCAGTACTTC; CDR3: CSVATLLQNIQYF
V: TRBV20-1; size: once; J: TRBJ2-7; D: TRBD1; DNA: TGCAGTGCTAGAGACTCCGGGACAGGGCCCGAGCAGTACTTC; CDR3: CSARDSGTGPEQYF
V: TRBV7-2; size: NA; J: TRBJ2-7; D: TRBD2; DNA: TGTGCCAGCAGCTTAGTAGGAGAACCGGGACTAGCGGAGACCTACGAGCAGTACTTC; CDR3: CASSLVGEPGLAETYEQYF
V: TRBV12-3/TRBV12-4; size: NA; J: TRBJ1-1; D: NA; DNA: TGTGCCAGCAGGGTCGGTTATGAAGCTTTCTTT; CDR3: CASRVGYEAFF
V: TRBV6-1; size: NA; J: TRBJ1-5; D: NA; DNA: TGTGCCAGCAGTGAAAGGGCCCATGACACGGACCAGCCCCAGCATTTT; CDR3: CASSERAHDTDQPQHF
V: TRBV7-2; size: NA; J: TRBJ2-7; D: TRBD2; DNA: TGTGCCAGCTCGAGCGTGGGGGAGGGCCAGTTC; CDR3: CASSSVGEGQF
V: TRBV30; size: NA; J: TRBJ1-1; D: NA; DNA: TGTGCCTGGAGGAGGGGTCGCGACACTGAAGCTTTCTTT; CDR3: CAWRRGRDTEAFF
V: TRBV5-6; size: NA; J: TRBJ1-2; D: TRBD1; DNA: TGTGCCAGCAGCCCTTTTTCGGGACAGGGATATGGCTACACCTTC; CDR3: CASSPFSGQGYGYTF
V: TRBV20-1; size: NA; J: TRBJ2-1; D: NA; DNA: TGCAGTGCTAGAAGGGAAGCTTATTCCTACAATGAGCAGTTCTTC; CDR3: CSARREAYSYNEQFF
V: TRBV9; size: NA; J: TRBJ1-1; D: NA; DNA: TGTGCCAGCAGCGTGACTCAGGGCACTGAAGCTTTCTTT; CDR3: CASSVTQGTEAFF
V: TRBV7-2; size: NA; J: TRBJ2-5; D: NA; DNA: TGTGCCAGCAGCTTAGTTGGCCAAGCCCAAGAGACCCAGTACTTC; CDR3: CASSLVGQAQETQYF
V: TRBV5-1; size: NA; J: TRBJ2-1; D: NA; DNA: TGCGCCAGCAGCGTGGTCACAGCGGACAATGAGCAGTTCTTC; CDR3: CASSVVTADNEQFF
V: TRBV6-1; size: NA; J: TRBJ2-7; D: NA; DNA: TGTGCCAGCAGTACAGGCCCAGCAACAAGCTCCTACGAGCAGTACTTC; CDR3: CASSTGPATSSYEQYF
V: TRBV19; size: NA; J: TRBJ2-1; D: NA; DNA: TGTGCCAGTAGTTGGGCGGCCGTAAGTGAGCAGTTCTTC; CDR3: CASSWAAVSEQFF
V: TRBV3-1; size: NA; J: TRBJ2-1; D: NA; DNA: TGTGCCAGCAGCCGATACACAGACAGTGAGCAGTTCTTC; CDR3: CASSRYTDSEQFF